This TCR beta chain was documented in a study of shared clonotypes between healthy human individuals. V dropped 8 bases and J dropped 3 bases, with 11 bases sitting between them. CDR1 is SEHNR, CDR2 FQNEAQ, per germline (reference sequence). This CDR3 spans 12 amino acids. About this clone itself: The antigen remains unidentified.

General study results and limits: Donor clonotype sharing was expected to depend on sequencing depth.

Several immunoSEQ plates held equal portions of the genomic DNA taken from each subset. The protocol was immunoSEQ multiplex PCR, while the TCRdb copy is restricted to in-frame clones and leaves out a portion. Among approximately 500,000 clones listed, 60% to 80% were seen once. Donors were healthy HIV-negative adults without recently reported acute infections or vaccinations. Sequencing was done on a sample of PBMCs. The TCR originated in a middle-aged woman in good health. Some clones in this sample may be carry-over from other donors' samples. The chain uses TRBV7-9 and TRBJ2-7; weak D call: TRBD2 (5 bases). CDR3: CASESGLYEQYF. The CDR3 DNA sequence: TGTGCCAGCGAGAGCGGACTCTACGAGCAGTACTTC.